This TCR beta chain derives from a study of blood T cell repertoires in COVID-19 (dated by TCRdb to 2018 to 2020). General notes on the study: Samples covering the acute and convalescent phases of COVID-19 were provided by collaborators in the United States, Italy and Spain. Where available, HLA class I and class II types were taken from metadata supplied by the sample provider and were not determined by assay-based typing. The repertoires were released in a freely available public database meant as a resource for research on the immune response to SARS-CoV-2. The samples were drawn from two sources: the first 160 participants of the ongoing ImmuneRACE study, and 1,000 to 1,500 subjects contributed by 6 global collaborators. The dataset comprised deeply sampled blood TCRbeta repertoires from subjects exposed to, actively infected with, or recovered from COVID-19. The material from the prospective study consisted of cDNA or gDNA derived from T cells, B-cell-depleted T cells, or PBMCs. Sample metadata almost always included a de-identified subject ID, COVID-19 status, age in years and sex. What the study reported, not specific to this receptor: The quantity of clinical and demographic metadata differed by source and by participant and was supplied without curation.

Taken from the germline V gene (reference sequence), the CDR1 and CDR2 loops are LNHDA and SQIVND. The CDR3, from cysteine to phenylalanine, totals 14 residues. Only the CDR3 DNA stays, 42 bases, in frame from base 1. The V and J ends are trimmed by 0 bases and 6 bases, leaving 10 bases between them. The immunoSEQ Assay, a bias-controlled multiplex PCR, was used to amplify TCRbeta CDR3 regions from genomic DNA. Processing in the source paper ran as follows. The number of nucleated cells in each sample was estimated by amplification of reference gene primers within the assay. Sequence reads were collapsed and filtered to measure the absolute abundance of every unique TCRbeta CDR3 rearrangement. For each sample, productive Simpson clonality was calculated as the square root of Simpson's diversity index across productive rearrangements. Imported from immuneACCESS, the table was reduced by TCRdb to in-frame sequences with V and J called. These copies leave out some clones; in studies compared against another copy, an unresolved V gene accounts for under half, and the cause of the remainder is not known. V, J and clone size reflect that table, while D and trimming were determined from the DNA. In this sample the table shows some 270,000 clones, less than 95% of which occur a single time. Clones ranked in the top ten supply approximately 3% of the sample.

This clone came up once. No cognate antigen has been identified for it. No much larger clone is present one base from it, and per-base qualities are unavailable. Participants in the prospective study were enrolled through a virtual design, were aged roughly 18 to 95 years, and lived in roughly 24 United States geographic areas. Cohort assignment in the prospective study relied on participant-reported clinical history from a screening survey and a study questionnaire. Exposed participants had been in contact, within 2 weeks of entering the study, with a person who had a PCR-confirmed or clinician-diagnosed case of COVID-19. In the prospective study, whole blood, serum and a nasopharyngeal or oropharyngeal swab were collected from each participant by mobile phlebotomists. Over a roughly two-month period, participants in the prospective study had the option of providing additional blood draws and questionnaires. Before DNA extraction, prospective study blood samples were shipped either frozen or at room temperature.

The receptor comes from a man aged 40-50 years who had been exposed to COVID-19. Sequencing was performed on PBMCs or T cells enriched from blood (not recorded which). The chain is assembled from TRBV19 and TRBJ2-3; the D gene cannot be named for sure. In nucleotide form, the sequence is TGTGCCAGTAGTATAGAAGGAGCATGGGATACGCAGTATTTT. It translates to CASSIEGAWDTQYF.